Listed below are T cell receptor beta chains from one sample, sequenced in a study of metastatic and nonmetastatic thyroid tumors. Using MiXCR, TCRdb re-called clones from the PCR reads. This sample has about 33,000 clones, with 17% found just once. Material: blood. Every receptor here comes from a female donor with papillary thyroid cancer or a benign thyroid nodule (not recorded which). Some clones in this sample may be carry-over from other donors' samples. The conserved cysteine and the conserved F or W are not part of the CDR3 here. The order of the fields is CDR3 length, V gene, J gene, D gene, CDR3 protein. The D gene is left open where the match is weak.

cdr3_length: 11; v_call: TRBV6-1; j_call: TRBJ1-1; d_call: -; cdr3_aa: ASSYQGNTEAF
cdr3_length: 16; v_call: TRBV4-3; j_call: TRBJ2-7; d_call: TRBD2; cdr3_aa: ASSQDLGVAGDSYEQY
cdr3_length: 16; v_call: TRBV18; j_call: TRBJ2-2; d_call: TRBD2; cdr3_aa: ASSPSGLAGAGAGELF
cdr3_length: 11; v_call: TRBV6-4; j_call: TRBJ1-3; d_call: -; cdr3_aa: ASSLRGPNTIY
cdr3_length: 15; v_call: TRBV6-6; j_call: TRBJ1-1; d_call: -; cdr3_aa: ASSYSIRKPENTEAF
cdr3_length: 12; v_call: TRBV13; j_call: TRBJ2-7; d_call: TRBD1; cdr3_aa: ASSPRDRGNEQY
cdr3_length: 13; v_call: TRBV28; j_call: TRBJ1-2; d_call: -; cdr3_aa: ASSLWAGGTYGYT
cdr3_length: 12; v_call: TRBV7-9; j_call: TRBJ2-5; d_call: -; cdr3_aa: ASRMSGTKETQY
cdr3_length: 12; v_call: TRBV6-1; j_call: TRBJ2-7; d_call: -; cdr3_aa: ATEPGPEAYEQY
cdr3_length: 11; v_call: TRBV6-2/TRBV6-3; j_call: TRBJ2-7; d_call: -; cdr3_aa: VSSPGDVYEQY
cdr3_length: 12; v_call: TRBV5-5; j_call: TRBJ2-3; d_call: -; cdr3_aa: ASSFGLPTDTQY
cdr3_length: 12; v_call: TRBV19; j_call: TRBJ2-7; d_call: -; cdr3_aa: ASSRRGRTYEQY
cdr3_length: 14; v_call: TRBV6-1; j_call: TRBJ2-3; d_call: TRBD1; cdr3_aa: ASSFRQGSSTDTQY
cdr3_length: 12; v_call: TRBV7-2; j_call: TRBJ2-7; d_call: TRBD2; cdr3_aa: ASSFSGGSYEQY
cdr3_length: 11; v_call: TRBV27; j_call: TRBJ1-2; d_call: TRBD1; cdr3_aa: AIRDRANYCYT
cdr3_length: 14; v_call: TRBV2; j_call: TRBJ1-3; d_call: -; cdr3_aa: ASMGYKSFSGNTIY
cdr3_length: 14; v_call: TRBV4-3; j_call: TRBJ2-1; d_call: TRBD2; cdr3_aa: ASSTRLAGSYNEQF
cdr3_length: 13; v_call: TRBV6-1; j_call: TRBJ1-4; d_call: -; cdr3_aa: ASTSGGTTNEKLF
cdr3_length: 12; v_call: TRBV29-1; j_call: TRBJ2-5; d_call: -; cdr3_aa: SVEVRVSQETQY
cdr3_length: 11; v_call: TRBV6-1; j_call: TRBJ1-1; d_call: -; cdr3_aa: ASRRTFLTEAF
cdr3_length: 11; v_call: TRBV5-1; j_call: TRBJ1-4; d_call: -; cdr3_aa: ASRGAGNEKLF
cdr3_length: 12; v_call: TRBV20-1; j_call: TRBJ2-7; d_call: -; cdr3_aa: SARGTQGSYEQY
cdr3_length: 14; v_call: TRBV19; j_call: TRBJ1-3; d_call: -; cdr3_aa: ASSEWIDYSGNTIY
cdr3_length: 15; v_call: TRBV12-3/TRBV12-4; j_call: TRBJ2-4; d_call: -; cdr3_aa: ASSTLIGTLAKNIQY
cdr3_length: 10; v_call: TRBV24-1; j_call: TRBJ1-1; d_call: -; cdr3_aa: AVTGTNTEAF
cdr3_length: 13; v_call: TRBV6-1; j_call: TRBJ1-5; d_call: -; cdr3_aa: ASSVPRRSNQPQH
cdr3_length: 14; v_call: TRBV12-3/TRBV12-4; j_call: TRBJ1-1; d_call: TRBD1; cdr3_aa: ASSLAPGQGVAEAF
cdr3_length: 16; v_call: TRBV12-3/TRBV12-4; j_call: TRBJ2-3; d_call: TRBD2; cdr3_aa: ASSPSLLAGGVTDTQY